This T cell receptor (beta chain) appears in the sequencing data of a study of patients and donors after allogeneic stem cell transplantation (dated by TCRdb to 2020 to 2022). The CDR3 goes from the cysteine to the phenylalanine over 14 residues. Only the CDR3 DNA stays, 42 bases, in frame from base 1. V is cut by 3 bases and J by 4 bases, and the space between the germline ends is 9 bases. CDR1 and CDR2, per the germline V gene, are MRHNA and SNTAGT. To note about this clonotype: Its antigen is unknown. No qualities accompany the bases; no much larger clone lies one base away.

Libraries were built with RT-PCR. The sequencing machine was a NextSeq 550. Using fastp trimming at Q25 and MiXCR clonotype assembly, TCRdb reanalyzed the public sequencing data and kept in-frame beta chains. Identical CDR3 proteins give one entry, which carries the most common genes and DNA. Here the sample has tens of thousands of distinct CDR3 sequences; 5% occur a single time. The ten largest clones take up around 2.6% of the sample. In this chain, TRBV6-4 is recombined with TRBJ2-2; the D gene is possibly TRBD1 or TRBD2, with 6 bases matching each. The sequenced material came from blood, either unsorted or a sorted T cell fraction (not recorded which). The sequence derives from a human donor who was either an allogeneic HSCT recipient or a stem cell or donor lymphocyte infusion donor (not recorded which). It is not recorded whose cells these are; they may come from a transplant donor. The CDR3 region: CASSEQGGTGELFF. The nucleotides read TGTGCCAGCAGTGAACAGGGAGGCACCGGGGAGCTGTTTTTT.